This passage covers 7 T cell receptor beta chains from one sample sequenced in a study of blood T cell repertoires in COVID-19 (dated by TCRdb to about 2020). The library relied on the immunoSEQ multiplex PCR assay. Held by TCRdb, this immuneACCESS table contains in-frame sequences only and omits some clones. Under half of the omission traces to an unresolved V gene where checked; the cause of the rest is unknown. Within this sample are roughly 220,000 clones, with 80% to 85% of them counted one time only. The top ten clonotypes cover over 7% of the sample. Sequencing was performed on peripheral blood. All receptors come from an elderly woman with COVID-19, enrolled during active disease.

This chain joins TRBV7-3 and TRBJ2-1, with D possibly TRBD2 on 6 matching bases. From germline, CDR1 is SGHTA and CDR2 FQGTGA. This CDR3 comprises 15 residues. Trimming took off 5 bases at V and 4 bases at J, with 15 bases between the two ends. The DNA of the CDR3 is TGTGCCAGCAGCCCTCCCGGGGGATATTACAATGAGCAGTTCTTC. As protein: CASSPPGGYYNEQFF.

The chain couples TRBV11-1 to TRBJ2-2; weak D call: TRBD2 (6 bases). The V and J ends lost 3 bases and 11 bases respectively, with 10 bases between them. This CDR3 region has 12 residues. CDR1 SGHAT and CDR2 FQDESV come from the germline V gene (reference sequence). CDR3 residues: CASSLGGLELFF. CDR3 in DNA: TGTGCCAGCAGCTTGGGGGGTCTTGAGCTGTTTTTT.

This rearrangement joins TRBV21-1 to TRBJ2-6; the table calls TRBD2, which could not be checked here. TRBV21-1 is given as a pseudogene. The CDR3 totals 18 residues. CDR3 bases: TGTGCCAGCAGCAAACGCCCCGGGGAGTGCTCTGGGGCCAACGTCCTGACTTTC. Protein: CASSKRPGECSGANVLTF.

CDR3 nucleotides: TGTGCCAGCAGCTTAGGACTAGCGGGGGCCAGGAATGAGCAGTTCTTC. Translation gives CASSLGLAGARNEQFF. This rearrangement joins TRBV7-2 to TRBJ2-1, with 12 bases matching TRBD2. CDR1 and CDR2 (germline): SGHTA, FQGNSA. The CDR3 runs 16 residues. J was trimmed by 7 bases and V by 1 base; bases with no gene match: 5.

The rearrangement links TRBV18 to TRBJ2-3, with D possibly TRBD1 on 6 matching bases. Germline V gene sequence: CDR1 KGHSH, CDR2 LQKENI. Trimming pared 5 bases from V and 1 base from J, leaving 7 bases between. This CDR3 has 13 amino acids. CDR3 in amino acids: CASSSGGTDTQYF. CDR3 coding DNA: TGTGCCAGCTCATCAGGGGGCACAGATACGCAGTATTTT.

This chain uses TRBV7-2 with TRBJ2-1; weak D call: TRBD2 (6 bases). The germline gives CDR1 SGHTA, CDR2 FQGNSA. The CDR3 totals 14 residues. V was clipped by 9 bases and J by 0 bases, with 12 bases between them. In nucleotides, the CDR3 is TGTGCCAGTAAAGCGGGCCCCTCCTACAATGAGCAGTTCTTC. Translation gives CASKAGPSYNEQFF.

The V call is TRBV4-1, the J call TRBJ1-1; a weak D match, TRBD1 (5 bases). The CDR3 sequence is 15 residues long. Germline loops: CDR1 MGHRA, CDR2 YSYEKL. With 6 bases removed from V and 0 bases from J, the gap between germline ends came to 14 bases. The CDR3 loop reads CASSPSRTLNTEAFF. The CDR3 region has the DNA TGCGCCAGCAGTCCTTCAAGGACACTGAACACTGAAGCTTTCTTT.